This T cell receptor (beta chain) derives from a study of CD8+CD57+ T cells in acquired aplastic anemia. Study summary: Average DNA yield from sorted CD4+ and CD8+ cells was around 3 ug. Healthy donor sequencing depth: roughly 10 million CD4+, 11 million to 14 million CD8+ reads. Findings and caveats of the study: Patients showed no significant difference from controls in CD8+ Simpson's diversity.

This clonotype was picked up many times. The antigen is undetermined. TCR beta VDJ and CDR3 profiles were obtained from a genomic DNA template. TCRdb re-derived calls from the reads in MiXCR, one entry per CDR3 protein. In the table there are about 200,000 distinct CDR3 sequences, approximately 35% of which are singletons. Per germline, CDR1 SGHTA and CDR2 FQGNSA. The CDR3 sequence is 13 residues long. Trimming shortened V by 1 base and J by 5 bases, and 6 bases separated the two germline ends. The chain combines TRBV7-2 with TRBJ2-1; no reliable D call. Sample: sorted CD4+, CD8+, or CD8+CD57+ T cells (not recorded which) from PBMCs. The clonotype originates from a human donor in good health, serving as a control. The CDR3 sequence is CASSLEVNNEQFF. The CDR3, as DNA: TGTGCCAGCAGCTTAGAGGTGAACAATGAGCAGTTCTTC.